This T cell receptor (beta chain) was recorded in a study of T cell repertoires in aging, cancer and after chemotherapy. Rearranged V-D-J TRB sequences were amplified with a mixed TRB-A/B primer pool. One entry per CDR3 protein, called by TCRdb with MiXCR from the multiplex PCR reads. The data hold roughly 3,200 distinct CDR3 sequences, with about a fifth observed a single time. Comment on this clonotype: One base away lies a much larger clone, so this may be a sequencing read error. Because it lacks the conserved phenylalanine or tryptophan at the end, this CDR3 is likely a read error.

Peripheral blood genomic DNA, not sorted cells or RNA, was the template. Germline-derived CDR1 and CDR2 are DFQATT and SNEGSKA (reference sequence). V gave up 6 bases and J gave up 5 bases; unmatched junction bases: 7. This CDR3 has 13 amino acids. Sequencing input: blood. The TCR originated in a human donor with a blood cancer. The chain is built from TRBV20-1 and TRBJ2-5, with 9 nucleotides matching TRBD2. The CDR3 sequence is CSAPASGEETQYY. The CDR3 DNA is TGCAGTGCACCGGCTAGCGGGGAGGAGACCCAGTACTAC.